This TCR beta chain was sequenced for a study of T cell changes during pregnancy in multiple sclerosis. J was trimmed by 5 bases and V by 4 bases; bases with no gene match: 14. There are 17 residues in the CDR3. The germline gives CDR1 SEHNR, CDR2 FQNEAQ (reference sequence). Sequenced by immunoSEQ multiplex PCR; TCRdb stores in-frame clones only, minus some. Of about 43,000 clones detected, about nine tenths appear once; the ten largest clones hold approximately 1.3%. Material for sequencing was PBMCs (not recorded whether the cells were cultured). This receptor was identified in a female donor with multiple sclerosis, enrolled in a pregnancy study. The V and J genes are TRBV7-9 and TRBJ2-5, with 9 bases identical to TRBD1. For the CDR3, the DNA is TGTGCCAGCAGCTCACGCATTTCAGGACAGGGGACGGAGACCCAGTACTTC. Translating gives CASSSRISGQGTETQYF.